The present entry profiles one T cell receptor beta chain with its context. What it binds is unknown. Using its own MiXCR run on the reads, TCRdb lists one record per CDR3 protein. The sample includes around 770,000 distinct CDR3 sequences, about 29% seen only once; the top ten take about an eighth. The data originate from a study of T cell repertoires in cytomegalovirus infection. Looking at the study overall: HLA-C-restricted CMV epitopes, recently identified, and well-studied HLA-B-restricted ones were used by the study. Public TCR beta signatures were indicative of both CMV infection and a matching HLA type. Study-wide findings and caveats: The ex vivo response was dominated by HLA-C-restricted CMV-specific TCR beta clonotypes.

Specimen: cultured CD8+ T cells from PBMCs, collected from culture after CMV antigen stimulation. The TCR was taken from a human donor in good health (CMV status not recorded). Some clones in this sample may be carry-over from other donors' samples.

The CDR3 DNA sequence: TGTGCCAGCATCGGGGGGACAAGGGAGACCCAGTACTTC. Protein: CASIGGTRETQYF. The genes are TRBV7-6 and TRBJ2-5, with D possibly TRBD2 on 7 matching bases. This CDR3 has 13 residues. V was clipped by 7 bases and J by 5 bases, with 14 bases between them. Germline CDR1 and CDR2: SGHVS and FNYEAQ. The variable domain in full, completed from reference TRBV7-6 and TRBJ2-5, reads GAGVSQSPRYKVTKRGQDVALRCDPISGHVSLYWYRQALGQGPEFLTYFNYEAQQDKSGLPNDRFSAERPEGSISTLTIQRTEQRDSAMYRCASIGGTRETQYFGPGTRLLVL.